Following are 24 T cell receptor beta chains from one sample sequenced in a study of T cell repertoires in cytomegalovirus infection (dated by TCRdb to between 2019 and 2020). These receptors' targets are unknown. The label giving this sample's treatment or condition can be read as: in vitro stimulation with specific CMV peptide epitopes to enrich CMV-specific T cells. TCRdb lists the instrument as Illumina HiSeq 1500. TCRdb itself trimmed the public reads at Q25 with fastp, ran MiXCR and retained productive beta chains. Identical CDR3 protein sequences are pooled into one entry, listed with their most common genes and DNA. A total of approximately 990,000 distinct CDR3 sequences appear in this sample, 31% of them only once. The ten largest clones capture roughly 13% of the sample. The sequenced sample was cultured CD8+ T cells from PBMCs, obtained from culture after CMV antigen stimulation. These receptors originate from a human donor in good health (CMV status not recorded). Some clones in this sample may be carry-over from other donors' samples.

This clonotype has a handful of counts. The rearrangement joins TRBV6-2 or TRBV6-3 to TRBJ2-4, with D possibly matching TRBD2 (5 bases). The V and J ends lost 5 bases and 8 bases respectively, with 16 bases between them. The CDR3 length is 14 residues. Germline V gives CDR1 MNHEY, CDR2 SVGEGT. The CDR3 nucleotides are TGTGCCAGCAGTAGAGAGCCGGGATCGGACATTCAGTACTTC. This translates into CASSREPGSDIQYF.

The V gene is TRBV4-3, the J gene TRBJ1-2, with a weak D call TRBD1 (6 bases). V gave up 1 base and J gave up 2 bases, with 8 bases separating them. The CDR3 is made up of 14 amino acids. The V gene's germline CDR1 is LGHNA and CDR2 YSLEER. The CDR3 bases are TGCGCCAGCAGCCAAGCGGGACAAAACTATGGCTACACCTTC. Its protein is CASSQAGQNYGYTF.

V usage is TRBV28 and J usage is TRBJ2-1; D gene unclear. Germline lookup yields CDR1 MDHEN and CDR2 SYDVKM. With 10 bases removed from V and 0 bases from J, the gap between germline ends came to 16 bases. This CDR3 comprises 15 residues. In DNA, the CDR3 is TGTGCCACCCTGACCGGGTCAAGCTCCTACAATGAGCAGTTCTTC. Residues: CATLTGSSSYNEQFF.

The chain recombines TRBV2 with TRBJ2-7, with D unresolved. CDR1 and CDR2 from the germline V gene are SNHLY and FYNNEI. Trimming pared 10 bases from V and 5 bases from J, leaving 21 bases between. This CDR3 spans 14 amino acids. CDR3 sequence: CATYPGRKLNEQYF. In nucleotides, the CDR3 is TGTGCCACCTACCCCGGGCGTAAGCTCAACGAGCAGTACTTC.

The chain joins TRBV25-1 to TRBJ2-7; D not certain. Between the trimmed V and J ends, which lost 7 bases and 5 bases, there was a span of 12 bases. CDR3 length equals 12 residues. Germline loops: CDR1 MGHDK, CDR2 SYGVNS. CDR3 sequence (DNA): TGTGCCAGCACCCCTGGAGAGGACGAGCAGTACTTC. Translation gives CASTPGEDEQYF.

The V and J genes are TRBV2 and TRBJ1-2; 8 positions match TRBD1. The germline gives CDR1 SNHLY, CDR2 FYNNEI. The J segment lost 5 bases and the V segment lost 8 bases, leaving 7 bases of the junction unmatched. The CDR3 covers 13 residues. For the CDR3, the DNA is TGTGCCAGCCCCAGGGGGCAAACTTATGGCTACACCTTC. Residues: CASPRGQTYGYTF.

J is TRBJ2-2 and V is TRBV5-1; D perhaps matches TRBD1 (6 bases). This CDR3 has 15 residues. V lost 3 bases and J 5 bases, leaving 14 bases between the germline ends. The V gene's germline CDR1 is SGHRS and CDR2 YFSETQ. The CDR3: CASSSTEQGTGELFF. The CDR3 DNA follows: TGCGCCAGCAGCTCCACTGAACAGGGAACCGGGGAGCTGTTTTTT.

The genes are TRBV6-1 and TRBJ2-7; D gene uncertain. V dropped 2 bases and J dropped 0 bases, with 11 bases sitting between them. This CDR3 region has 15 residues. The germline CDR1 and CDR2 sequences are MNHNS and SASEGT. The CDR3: CASSEWLFGSYEQYF. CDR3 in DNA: TGTGCCAGCAGTGAATGGCTATTCGGCTCCTACGAGCAGTACTTC.

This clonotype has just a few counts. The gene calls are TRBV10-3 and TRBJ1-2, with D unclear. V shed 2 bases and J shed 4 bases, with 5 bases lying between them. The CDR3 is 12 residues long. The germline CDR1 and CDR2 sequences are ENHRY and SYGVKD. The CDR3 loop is CAISETVYGYTF. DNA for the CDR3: TGTGCCATCAGTGAGACAGTCTATGGCTACACCTTC.

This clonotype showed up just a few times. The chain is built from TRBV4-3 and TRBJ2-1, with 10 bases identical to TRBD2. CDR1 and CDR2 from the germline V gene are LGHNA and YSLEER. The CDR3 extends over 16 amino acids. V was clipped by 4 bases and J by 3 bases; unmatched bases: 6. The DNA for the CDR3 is TGCGCCAGCAGCCTCGAGAGGACTAGCGGCTACAATGAGCAGTTCTTC. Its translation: CASSLERTSGYNEQFF.

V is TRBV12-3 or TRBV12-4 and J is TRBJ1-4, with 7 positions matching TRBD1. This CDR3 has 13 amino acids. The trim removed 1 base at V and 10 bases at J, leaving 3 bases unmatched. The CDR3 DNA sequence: TGTGCCAGCAGTTTAGACAGGGGCAGAAAACTGTTTTTT. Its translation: CASSLDRGRKLFF.

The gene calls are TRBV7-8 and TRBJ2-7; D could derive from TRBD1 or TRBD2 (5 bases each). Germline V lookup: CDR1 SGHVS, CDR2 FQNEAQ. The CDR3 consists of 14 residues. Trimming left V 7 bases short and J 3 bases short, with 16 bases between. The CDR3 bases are TGTGCCAGCAACCGGGACCAAGGGAGCTACGAGCAGTACTTC. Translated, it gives CASNRDQGSYEQYF.

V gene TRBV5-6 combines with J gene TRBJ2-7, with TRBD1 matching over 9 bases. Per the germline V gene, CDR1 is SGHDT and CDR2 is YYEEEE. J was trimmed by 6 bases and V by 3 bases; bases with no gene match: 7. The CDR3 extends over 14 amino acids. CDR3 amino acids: CASSSRGQGLEQYV. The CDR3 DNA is TGTGCCAGCAGCTCCCGGGGACAGGGCCTCGAGCAGTACGTC.

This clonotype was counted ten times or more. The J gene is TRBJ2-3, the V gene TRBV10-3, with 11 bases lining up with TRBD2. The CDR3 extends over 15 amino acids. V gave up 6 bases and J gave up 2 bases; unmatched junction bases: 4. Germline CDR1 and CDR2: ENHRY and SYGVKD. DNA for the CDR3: TGTGCCATCAGACCGGGACTAGCGGACACAGATACGCAGTATTTT. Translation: CAIRPGLADTDTQYF.

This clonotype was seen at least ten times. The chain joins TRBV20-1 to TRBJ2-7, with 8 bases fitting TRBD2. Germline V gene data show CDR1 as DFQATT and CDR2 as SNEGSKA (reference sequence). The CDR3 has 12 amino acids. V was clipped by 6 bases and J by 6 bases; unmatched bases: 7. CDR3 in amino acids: CSALGAGGEQYV. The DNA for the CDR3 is TGCAGTGCCCTCGGCGCGGGAGGCGAGCAGTACGTC.

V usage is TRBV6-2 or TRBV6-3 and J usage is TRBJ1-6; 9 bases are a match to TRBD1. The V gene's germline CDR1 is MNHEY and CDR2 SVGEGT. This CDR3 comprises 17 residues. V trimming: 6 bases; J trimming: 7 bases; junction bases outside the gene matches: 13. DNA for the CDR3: TGTGCCAGCAGCCAATGGACAGGGGACGGGGGAAATTCACCCCTCCACTTT. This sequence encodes CASSQWTGDGGNSPLHF.

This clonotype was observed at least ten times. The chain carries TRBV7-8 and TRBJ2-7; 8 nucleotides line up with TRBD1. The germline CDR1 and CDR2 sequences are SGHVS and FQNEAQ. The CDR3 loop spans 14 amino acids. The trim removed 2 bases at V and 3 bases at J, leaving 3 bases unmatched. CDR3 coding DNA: TGTGCCAGCAGCTTAAGGGACAGGTTCTACGAGCAGTACTTC. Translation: CASSLRDRFYEQYF.

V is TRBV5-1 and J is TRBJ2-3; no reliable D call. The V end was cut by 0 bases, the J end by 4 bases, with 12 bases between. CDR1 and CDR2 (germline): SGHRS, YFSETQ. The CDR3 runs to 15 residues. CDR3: CASSLAETNSDTQYF. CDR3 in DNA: TGCGCCAGCAGCTTGGCCGAGACAAATTCAGATACGCAGTATTTT.

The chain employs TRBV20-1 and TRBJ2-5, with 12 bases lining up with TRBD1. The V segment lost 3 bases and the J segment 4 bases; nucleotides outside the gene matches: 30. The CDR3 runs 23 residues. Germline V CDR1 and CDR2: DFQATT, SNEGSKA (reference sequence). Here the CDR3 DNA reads TGCAGTGCTAGTGCTTACGTTGATTGGGACAGGGGGCCCGGAGACTTAACCCGAGAGACCCAGTACTTC. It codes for CSASAYVDWDRGPGDLTRETQYF.

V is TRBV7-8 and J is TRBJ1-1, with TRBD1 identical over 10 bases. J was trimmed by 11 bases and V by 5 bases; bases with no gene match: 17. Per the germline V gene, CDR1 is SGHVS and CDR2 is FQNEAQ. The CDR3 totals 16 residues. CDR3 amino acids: CASSLPGTGDLRSAFF. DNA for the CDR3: TGTGCCAGCAGCCTGCCCGGGACAGGGGACCTTAGGAGCGCTTTCTTT. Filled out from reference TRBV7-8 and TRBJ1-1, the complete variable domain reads GAGVSQSPRYKVAKRGQDVALRCDPISGHVSLFWYQQALGQGPEFLTYFQNEAQLDKSGLPSDRFFAERPEGSVSTLKIQRTQQEDSAVYLCASSLPGTGDLRSAFFGQGTRLTVV.

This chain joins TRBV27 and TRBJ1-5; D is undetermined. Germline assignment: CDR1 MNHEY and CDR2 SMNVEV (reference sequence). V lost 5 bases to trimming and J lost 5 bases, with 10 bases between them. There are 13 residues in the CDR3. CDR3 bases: TGTGCCAGCAGTCCACGACCAGATCAGCCCCAGCATTTT. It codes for CASSPRPDQPQHF.

For the CDR3, the DNA is TGTGCCAGCTGCGGACAGGGGATTGAGCAGTTCTTC. As protein: CASCGQGIEQFF. J is TRBJ2-1 and V is TRBV19; 9 bases match TRBD1. J lost 9 bases, V lost 9 bases, and 6 bases had no gene match. Germline CDR1 and CDR2: LNHDA and SQIVND (reference sequence). The CDR3 totals 12 residues.

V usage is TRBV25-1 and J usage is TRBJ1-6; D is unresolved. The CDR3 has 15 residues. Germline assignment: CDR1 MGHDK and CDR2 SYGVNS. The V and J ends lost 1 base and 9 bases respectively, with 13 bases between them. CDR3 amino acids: CASSESGWYSSPLHF. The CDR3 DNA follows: TGTGCCAGCAGTGAATCTGGGTGGTATTCTTCACCCCTCCACTTT.

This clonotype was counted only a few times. The DNA of the CDR3 is TGTGCCAGCAGTTTAGAGGGAGGCTACGAGCAGTACTTC. Amino acids: CASSLEGGYEQYF. The rearrangement joins TRBV27 to TRBJ2-7; TRBD2 is a possible D gene (6 bases). From germline, CDR1 is MNHEY and CDR2 SMNVEV (reference sequence). The ends were cut back, 2 bases at V and 3 bases at J, with 8 bases in the middle. The CDR3 is 13 residues long.